Each of the 5 T cell receptor beta chains below was sequenced from the same sample in a study of blood T cell repertoires in COVID-19 (TCRdb year 2020). Library generation was performed with the immunoSEQ multiplex PCR assay. TCRdb provides this immuneACCESS table in a form limited to in-frame rearrangements. Some clones are lacking; in checked studies, under half of them reflect an unresolved V gene, and why the rest are absent is not known. This sample gives hundreds of thousands of clones in total; roughly 89% of them show up just once. The ten largest clones add up to approximately 3.7% of the sample. Sequencing was performed on PBMCs or T cells enriched from blood (not recorded which). The receptors derive from a woman aged 25-40 years who had recovered from COVID-19.

The count of this clone is one. V gene TRBV19 combines with J gene TRBJ1-2, with D tentatively TRBD1 (5 bases). V lost 4 bases, J lost 6 bases, and 12 bases lay in between. The germline CDR1 and CDR2 sequences are LNHDA and SQIVND (reference sequence). The CDR3 is made up of 13 amino acids. DNA of the CDR3: TGTGCCAGTAGTACCCCGCAAGGGGATGGCTACACCTTC. It specifies CASSTPQGDGYTF. Looking up the rest from reference TRBV19 and TRBJ1-2 gives the full variable domain: DGGITQSPKYLFRKEGQNVTLSCEQNLNHDAMYWYRQDPGQGLRLIYYSQIVNDFQKGDIAEGYSVSREKKESFPLTVTSAQKNPTAFYLCASSTPQGDGYTFGSGTRLTVV.

The rearrangement joins TRBV11-2 to TRBJ1-4, with 11 bases fitting TRBD1. The germline gives CDR1 SGHAT, CDR2 FQNNGV. V shed 4 bases, J shed 8 bases, and the junction held 9 bases outside the gene matches. The CDR3 runs 16 residues. Written as DNA, the CDR3 is TGTGCCAGCAGCTCTGGACAGGGGGCGGTGAGGGAAAAACTGTTTTTT. It is translated as CASSSGQGAVREKLFF. The variable domain in full, completed from reference TRBV11-2 and TRBJ1-4, reads EAGVAQSPRYKIIEKRQSVAFWCNPISGHATLYWYQQILGQGPKLLIQFQNNGVVDDSQLPKDRFSAERLKGVDSTLKIQPAKLEDSAVYLCASSSGQGAVREKLFFGSGTQLSVL.

The chain uses TRBV7-3 and TRBJ2-1; 7 bases align to TRBD2. Germline assignment: CDR1 SGHTA and CDR2 FQGTGA. V gave up 5 bases and J gave up 3 bases; unmatched junction bases: 10. CDR3 size: 16 residues. The CDR3 protein is CASSANLAESYNEQFF. The CDR3 DNA sequence: TGTGCCAGCAGCGCAAACCTAGCGGAGAGCTACAATGAGCAGTTCTTC. Together with reference TRBV7-3 and TRBJ2-1, the CDR3 gives the full variable domain: GAGVSQTPSNKVTEKGKYVELRCDPISGHTALYWYRQSLGQGPEFLIYFQGTGAADDSGLPNDRFFAVRPEGSVSTLKIQRTERGDSAVYLCASSANLAESYNEQFFGPGTRLTVL.

There are a few counts of this clone. The V and J genes are TRBV27 and TRBJ2-1; possible D gene TRBD1, 5 bases. Germline V gene data show CDR1 as MNHEY and CDR2 as SMNVEV (reference sequence). The CDR3 spans 13 residues. V lost 0 bases, J lost 9 bases, and 9 bases lay in between. In DNA form, the CDR3 reads TGTGCCAGCAGTTTATCGTGGGGCCTTGAGCAGTTCTTC. It yields the protein CASSLSWGLEQFF.

Here the CDR3 reads CASRVTGGQETQYF. The CDR3 coding sequence is TGTGCCAGCAGGGTAACGGGAGGGCAAGAGACCCAGTACTTC. V usage is TRBV27 and J usage is TRBJ2-5; 8 bases are shared with TRBD2. Germline CDR1 and CDR2: MNHEY and SMNVEV (reference sequence). V lost 6 bases to trimming and J lost 2 bases; unmatched junction nucleotides: 5. This CDR3 is built from 14 residues.